These T cell receptor beta chains were read from a single sample in a study of neoadjuvant anti-PD-1 for oral cavity cancer. Clones were read by immunoSEQ multiplex PCR, and TCRdb kept only the in-frame ones, dropping some. Seen here are around 15,000 clones, just over 65% observed once, and the top ten hold about 2.5%. The sample consisted of PBMCs, taken before nivolumab (anti-PD-1) treatment. Every receptor here comes from a person between 40 and 79 years old with oral cavity squamous cell carcinoma. Each CDR3 is given with its conserved first and last residue. D genes are given only for firm matches. The listing skips clone size in some rows; elsewhere it reads once, few, many or a size class.

J,V,D,size,CDR3,DNA
TRBJ2-3,TRBV6-5,TRBD1,-,CASSSVRDRGTDTQYF,TGTGCCAGCAGTTCCGTCCGGGACAGGGGGACAGATACGCAGTATTTT
TRBJ2-7,TRBV6-1,-,-,CASSEGVHRYEQYF,TGTGCCAGCAGTGAGGGAGTACACCGCTACGAGCAGTACTTC
TRBJ1-1,TRBV6-5,-,few,CASSLGTGTEAFF,TGTGCCAGCAGTTTAGGCACTGGGACTGAAGCTTTCTTT
TRBJ1-3,TRBV30,-,few,CAGLRTSGNTIYF,TGTGCCGGATTACGAACCTCTGGAAACACCATATATTTT
TRBJ2-7,TRBV5-1,TRBD2,-,CASSLVFGTSGSYEQYF,TGCGCCAGCAGCTTAGTTTTTGGGACTAGCGGCTCCTACGAGCAGTACTTC
TRBJ2-1,TRBV6-4,-,few,CASSPPRRGYSYNEQFF,TGTGCCAGCAGTCCCCCCCGCCGCGGATACTCCTACAATGAGCAGTTCTTC
TRBJ2-7,TRBV5-1,TRBD2,few,CASSLRPAGEQYF,TGCGCCAGCAGCTTACGGCCAGCGGGAGAGCAGTACTTC
TRBJ2-1,TRBV5-4,-,-,CASSRYSDAEQFF,TGTGCCAGCAGCCGATACAGCGACGCTGAGCAGTTCTTC
TRBJ1-2,TRBV5-1,-,-,CASSPGYGYTF,TGCGCCAGCAGCCCGGGGTACGGCTACACCTTC
TRBJ2-5,TRBV10-3,TRBD2,-,CAISARTSETQYF,TGTGCCATCAGTGCCAGGACTAGTGAGACCCAGTACTTC
TRBJ2-1,TRBV10-3,TRBD2,-,CAISELTSGYNEQFF,TGTGCCATCAGTGAGTTGACTAGCGGATACAATGAGCAGTTCTTC
TRBJ2-7,TRBV2,TRBD2,once,CASSVVGTSSEQYF,TGTGCCAGCAGTGTAGTTGGGACTAGTAGCGAGCAGTACTTC
TRBJ1-5,TRBV30,-,once,CAWSGQEMLGQHF,TGTGCCTGGAGTGGACAGGAGATGCTTGGCCAGCATTTT
TRBJ1-1,TRBV27,-,-,CASSIRDNYEAFF,TGTGCCAGCAGTATCCGAGACAACTATGAAGCTTTCTTT
TRBJ1-5,TRBV2,TRBD1,-,CASSEEGTGERPQHF,TGTGCCAGCAGTGAAGAGGGGACAGGGGAGAGGCCCCAGCATTTT
TRBJ2-3,TRBV5-6,-,few,CASSLGRTSTDTQYF,TGTGCCAGCAGCTTGGGCAGGACAAGCACAGATACGCAGTATTTT
TRBJ1-1,TRBV5-5,-,-,CASSYPQGYTEAFF,TGTGCCAGCAGCTATCCCCAGGGGTACACTGAAGCTTTCTTT
TRBJ2-7,TRBV19,-,-,CASSISGEAYEQYF,TGTGCCAGTAGTATATCAGGGGAGGCCTACGAGCAGTACTTC
TRBJ2-3,TRBV9,-,few,CASSVDWDTQYF,TGTGCCAGCAGCGTAGACTGGGATACGCAGTATTTT
TRBJ1-3,TRBV30,-,few,CAYKQGWAASGNTIYF,TGTGCCTATAAACAGGGTTGGGCCGCCTCTGGAAACACCATATATTTT
TRBJ2-1,TRBV25-1,TRBD2,-,CASSPGEISGRGGNEQFF,TGTGCCAGCAGTCCGGGAGAGATTAGCGGGAGGGGGGGCAATGAGCAGTTCTTC
TRBJ2-4,TRBV28,-,-,CASSLRAATQYF,TGTGCCAGCAGTTTACGCGCTGCGACACAGTACTTC
TRBJ1-2,TRBV6-6,TRBD1,few,CASSEGTGEGYTF,TGTGCCAGCAGCGAGGGGACAGGGGAAGGCTACACCTTC
TRBJ2-1,TRBV5-1,TRBD2,few,CASSLAASGTSYNEQFF,TGCGCCAGCAGCTTGGCGGCTAGCGGAACCTCCTACAATGAGCAGTTCTTC
TRBJ2-5,TRBV6-4,-,-,CASSDFFGGDQETQYF,TGTGCCAGCAGTGACTTTTTCGGGGGCGATCAAGAGACCCAGTACTTC
TRBJ2-2,TRBV19,TRBD1,few,CASKDRTLSTGELFF,TGTGCCAGTAAGGACAGGACCTTGAGCACCGGGGAGCTGTTTTTT
TRBJ2-5,TRBV2,-,-,CASSPGTRDQETQYF,TGTGCCAGCAGTCCCGGGACACGGGACCAGGAGACCCAGTACTTC
TRBJ1-2,TRBV27,-,-,CASSLRGGGYGYTF,TGTGCCAGCAGTTTGAGAGGGGGAGGGTATGGCTACACCTTC
TRBJ2-1,TRBV10-3,TRBD1,-,CAISPQGAMYNEQFF,TGTGCCATCAGCCCACAGGGGGCGATGTACAATGAGCAGTTCTTC
TRBJ1-5,TRBV29-1,TRBD1,once,CSVGWGQSNQPQHF,TGCAGCGTCGGATGGGGACAGAGCAATCAGCCCCAGCATTTT
TRBJ2-3,TRBV2,-,few,CARLRSDTQYF,TGTGCCAGACTTAGGTCGGATACGCAGTATTTT